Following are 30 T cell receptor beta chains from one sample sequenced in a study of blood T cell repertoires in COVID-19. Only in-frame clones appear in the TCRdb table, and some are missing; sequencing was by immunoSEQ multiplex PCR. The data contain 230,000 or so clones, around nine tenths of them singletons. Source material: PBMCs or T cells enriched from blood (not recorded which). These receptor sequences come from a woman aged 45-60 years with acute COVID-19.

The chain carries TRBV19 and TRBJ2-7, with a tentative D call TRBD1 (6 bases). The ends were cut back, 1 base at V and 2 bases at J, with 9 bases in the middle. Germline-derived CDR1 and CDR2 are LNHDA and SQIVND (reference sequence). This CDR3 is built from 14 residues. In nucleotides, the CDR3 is TGTGCCAGTAGTATAGGCAGGGGCGCCTACGAGCAGTACTTC. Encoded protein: CASSIGRGAYEQYF.

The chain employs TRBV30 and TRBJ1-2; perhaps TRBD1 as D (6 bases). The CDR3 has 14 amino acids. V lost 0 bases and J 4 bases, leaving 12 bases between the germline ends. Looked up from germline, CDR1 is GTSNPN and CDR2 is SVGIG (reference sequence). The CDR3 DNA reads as TGTGCCTGGAGTGTACGGTTCAGGGGCTATGGCTACACCTTC. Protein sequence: CAWSVRFRGYGYTF.

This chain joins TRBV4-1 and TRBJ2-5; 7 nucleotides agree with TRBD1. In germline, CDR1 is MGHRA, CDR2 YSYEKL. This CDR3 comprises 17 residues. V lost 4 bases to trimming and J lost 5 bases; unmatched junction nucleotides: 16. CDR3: CASSRRQGQQVGETQYF. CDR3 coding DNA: TGCGCCAGCAGCCGCCGACAGGGACAACAAGTGGGGGAGACCCAGTACTTC.

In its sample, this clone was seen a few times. In nucleotides, the CDR3 is TGTGCCAGCAGTTTATCGGGGGGTTTGGACACTGAAGCTTTCTTT. This encodes CASSLSGGLDTEAFF. V usage is TRBV28 and J usage is TRBJ1-1; D is possibly TRBD1 (5 bases). Between the trimmed V and J ends, which lost 1 base and 3 bases, there was a span of 12 bases. The CDR3 totals 15 residues. Per the germline V gene, CDR1 is MDHEN and CDR2 is SYDVKM. Full variable domain (rest looked up from reference TRBV28 and TRBJ1-1): DVKVTQSSRYLVKRTGEKVFLECVQDMDHENMFWYRQDPGLGLRLIYFSYDVKMKEKGDIPEGYSVSREKKERFSLILESASTNQTSMYLCASSLSGGLDTEAFFGQGTRLTVV.

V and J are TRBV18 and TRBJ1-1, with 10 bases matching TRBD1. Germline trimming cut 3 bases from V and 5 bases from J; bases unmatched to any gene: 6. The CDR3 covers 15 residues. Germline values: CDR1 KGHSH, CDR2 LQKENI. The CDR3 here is CASSPGTGARTEAFF. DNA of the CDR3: TGTGCCAGCTCACCGGGGACAGGGGCGAGGACTGAAGCTTTCTTT.

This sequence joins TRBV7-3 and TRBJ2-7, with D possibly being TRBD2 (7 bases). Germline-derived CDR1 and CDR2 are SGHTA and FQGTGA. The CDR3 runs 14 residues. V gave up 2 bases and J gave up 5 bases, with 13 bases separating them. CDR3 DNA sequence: TGTGCCAGCAGCTTAGGGGGGGCGAGTGACGAGCAGTACTTC. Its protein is CASSLGGASDEQYF.

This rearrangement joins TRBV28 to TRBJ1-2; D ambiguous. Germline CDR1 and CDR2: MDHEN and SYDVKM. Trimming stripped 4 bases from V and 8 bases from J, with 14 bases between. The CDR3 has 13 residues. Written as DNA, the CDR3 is TGTGCCAGCAGTTCTCGGGGTATAGAAGGCTACACCTTC. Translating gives CASSSRGIEGYTF.

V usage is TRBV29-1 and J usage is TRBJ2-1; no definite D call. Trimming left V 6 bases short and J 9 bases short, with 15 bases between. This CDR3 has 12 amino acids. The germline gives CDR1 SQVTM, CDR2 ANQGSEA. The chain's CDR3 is CSVLTESSEQFF. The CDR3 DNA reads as TGCAGCGTCTTAACTGAATCCTCTGAGCAGTTCTTC.

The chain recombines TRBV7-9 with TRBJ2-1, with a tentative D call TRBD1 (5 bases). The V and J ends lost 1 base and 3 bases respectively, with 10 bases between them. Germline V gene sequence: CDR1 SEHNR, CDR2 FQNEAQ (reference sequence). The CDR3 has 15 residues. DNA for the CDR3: TGTGCCAGCAGCTTAGGGGGCGCGAACTACAATGAGCAGTTCTTC. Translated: CASSLGGANYNEQFF.

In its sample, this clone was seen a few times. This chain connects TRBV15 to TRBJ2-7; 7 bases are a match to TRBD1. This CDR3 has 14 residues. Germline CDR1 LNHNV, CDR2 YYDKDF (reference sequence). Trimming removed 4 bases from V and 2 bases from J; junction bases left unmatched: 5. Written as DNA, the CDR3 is TGTGCCACCAGCATACGGACAGGAACCTACGAGCAGTACTTC. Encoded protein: CATSIRTGTYEQYF.

The CDR3 loop is CASSPVAVKETQYF. The CDR3 DNA is TGTGCCAGCAGCCCTGTAGCGGTAAAAGAGACCCAGTACTTC. The V gene is TRBV5-5, the J gene TRBJ2-5; D is perhaps TRBD2 (6 bases). The CDR3 runs 14 residues. Trimming removed 4 bases at V and 3 bases at J, with 13 bases between. Germline lookup yields CDR1 SGHKS and CDR2 YYEKEE (reference sequence).

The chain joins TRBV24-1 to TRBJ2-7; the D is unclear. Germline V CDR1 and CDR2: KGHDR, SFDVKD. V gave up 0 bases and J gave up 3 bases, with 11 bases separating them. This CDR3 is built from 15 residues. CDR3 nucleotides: TGTGCCACCAGTGATTTGGCCCGCGAAGACTACGAGCAGTACTTC. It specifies CATSDLAREDYEQYF.

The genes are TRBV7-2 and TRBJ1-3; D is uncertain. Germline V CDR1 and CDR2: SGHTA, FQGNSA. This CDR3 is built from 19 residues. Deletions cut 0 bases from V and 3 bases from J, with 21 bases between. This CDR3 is CASSLAGEPIARFGNTIYF. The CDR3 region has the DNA TGTGCCAGCAGCTTAGCGGGTGAGCCTATAGCCCGATTTGGAAACACCATATATTTT.

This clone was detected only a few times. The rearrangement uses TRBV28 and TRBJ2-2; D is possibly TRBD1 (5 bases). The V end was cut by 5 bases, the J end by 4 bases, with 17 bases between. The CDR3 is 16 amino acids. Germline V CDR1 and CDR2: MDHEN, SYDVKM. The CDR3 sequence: CASSLTPQGTTGELFF. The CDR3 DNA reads TGTGCCAGCAGTCTCACCCCCCAGGGTACCACCGGGGAGCTGTTTTTT.

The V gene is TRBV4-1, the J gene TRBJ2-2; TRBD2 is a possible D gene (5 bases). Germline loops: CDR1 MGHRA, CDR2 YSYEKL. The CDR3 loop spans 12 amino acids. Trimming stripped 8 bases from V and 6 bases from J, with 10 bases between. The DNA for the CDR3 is TGCGCCAGCGCCCGGGGAGCCGGGGAGCTGTTTTTT. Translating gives CASARGAGELFF.

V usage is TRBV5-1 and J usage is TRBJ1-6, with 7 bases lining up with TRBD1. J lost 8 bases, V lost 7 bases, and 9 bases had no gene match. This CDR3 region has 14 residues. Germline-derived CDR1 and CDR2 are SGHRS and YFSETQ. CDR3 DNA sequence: TGCGCCAGCTCAAAGGCTACAGGGGATTCACCCCTCCACTTT. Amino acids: CASSKATGDSPLHF.

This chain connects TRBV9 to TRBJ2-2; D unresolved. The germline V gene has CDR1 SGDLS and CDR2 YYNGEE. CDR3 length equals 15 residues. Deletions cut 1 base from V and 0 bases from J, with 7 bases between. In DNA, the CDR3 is TGTGCCAGCAGCGTAAGCGAAACGAACACCGGGGAGCTGTTTTTT. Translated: CASSVSETNTGELFF. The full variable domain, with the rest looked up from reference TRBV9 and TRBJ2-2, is DSGVTQTPKHLITATGQRVTLRCSPRSGDLSVYWYQQSLDQGLQFLIQYYNGEERAKGNILERFSAQQFPDLHSELNLSSLELGDSALYFCASSVSETNTGELFFGEGSRLTVL.

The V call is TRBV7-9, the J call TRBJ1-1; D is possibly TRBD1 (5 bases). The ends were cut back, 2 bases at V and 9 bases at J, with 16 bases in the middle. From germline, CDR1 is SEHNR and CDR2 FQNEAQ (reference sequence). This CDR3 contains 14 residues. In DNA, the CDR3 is TGTGCCAGCAGCTTATCTAATGGTAGGACACAAGCTTTCTTT. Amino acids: CASSLSNGRTQAFF.

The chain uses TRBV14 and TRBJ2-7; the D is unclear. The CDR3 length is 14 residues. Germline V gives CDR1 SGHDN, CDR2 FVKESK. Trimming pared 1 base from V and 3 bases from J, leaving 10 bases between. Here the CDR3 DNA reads TGTGCCAGCAGCCAAGCGTCTTTCGGCTACGAGCAGTACTTC. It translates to CASSQASFGYEQYF.

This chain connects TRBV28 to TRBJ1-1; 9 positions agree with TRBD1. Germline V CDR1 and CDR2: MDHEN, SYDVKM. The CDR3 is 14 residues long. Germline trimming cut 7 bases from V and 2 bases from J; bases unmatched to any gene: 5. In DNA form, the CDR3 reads TGTGCCAGCATTCAGGACAGGGGTAACACTGAAGCTTTCTTT. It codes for CASIQDRGNTEAFF.

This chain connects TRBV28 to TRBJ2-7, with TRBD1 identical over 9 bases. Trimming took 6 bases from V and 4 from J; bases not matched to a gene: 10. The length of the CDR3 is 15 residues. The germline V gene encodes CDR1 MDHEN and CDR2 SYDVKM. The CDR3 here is CASSEPGTGRYEQYF. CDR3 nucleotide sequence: TGTGCCAGCAGCGAACCCGGGACAGGGAGATACGAGCAGTACTTC.

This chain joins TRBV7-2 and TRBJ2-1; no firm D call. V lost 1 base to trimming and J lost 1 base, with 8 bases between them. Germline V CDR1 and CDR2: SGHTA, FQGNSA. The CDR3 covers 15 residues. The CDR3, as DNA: TGTGCCAGCAGCTTAGTAGTCGCGTCCTACAATGAGCAGTTCTTC. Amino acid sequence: CASSLVVASYNEQFF.

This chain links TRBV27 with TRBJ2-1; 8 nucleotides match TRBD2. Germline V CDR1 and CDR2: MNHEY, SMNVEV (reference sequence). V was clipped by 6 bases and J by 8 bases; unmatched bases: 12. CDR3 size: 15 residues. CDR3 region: CASSTRLASRDEQFF. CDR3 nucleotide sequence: TGTGCCAGCAGCACCAGACTAGCGTCTAGGGATGAGCAGTTCTTC.

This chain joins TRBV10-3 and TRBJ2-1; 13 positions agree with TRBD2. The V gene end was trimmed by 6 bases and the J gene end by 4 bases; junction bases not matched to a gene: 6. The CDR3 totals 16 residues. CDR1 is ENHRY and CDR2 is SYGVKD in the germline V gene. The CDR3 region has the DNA TGTGCCATCAGGGGGGGACTAGCGGGATTATACAATGAGCAGTTCTTC. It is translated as CAIRGGLAGLYNEQFF.

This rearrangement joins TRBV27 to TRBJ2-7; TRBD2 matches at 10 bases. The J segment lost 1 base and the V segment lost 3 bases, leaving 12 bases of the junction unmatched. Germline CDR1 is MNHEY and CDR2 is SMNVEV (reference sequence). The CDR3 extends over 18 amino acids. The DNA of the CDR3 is TGTGCCAGCAGTTTTTCTAAGCGGGAGGGTCATGGGTCCTACGAGCAGTACTTC. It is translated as CASSFSKREGHGSYEQYF.

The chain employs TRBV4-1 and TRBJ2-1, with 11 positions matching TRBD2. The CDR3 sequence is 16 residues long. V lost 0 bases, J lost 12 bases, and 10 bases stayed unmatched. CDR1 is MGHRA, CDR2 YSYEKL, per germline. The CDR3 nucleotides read TGCGCCAGCAGCCAAGATTGGGCTAGCGGGAGGTTCTGGCAGTTCTTC. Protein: CASSQDWASGRFWQFF.

The CDR3 region is CASSRQAEGEKLFF. The CDR3 coding sequence is TGTGCCAGTAGTAGACAGGCAGAGGGTGAAAAACTGTTTTTT. The chain is built from TRBV19 and TRBJ1-4; possible D gene TRBD1, 6 bases. This CDR3 comprises 14 residues. Trimming shortened V by 4 bases and J by 7 bases, and 13 bases separated the two germline ends. Germline CDR1 and CDR2: LNHDA and SQIVND (reference sequence).

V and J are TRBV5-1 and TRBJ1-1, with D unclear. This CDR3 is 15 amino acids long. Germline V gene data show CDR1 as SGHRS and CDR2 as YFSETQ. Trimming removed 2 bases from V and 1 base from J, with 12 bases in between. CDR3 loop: CASSFTQVPNTEAFF. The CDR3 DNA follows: TGCGCCAGCAGCTTCACTCAGGTTCCGAACACTGAAGCTTTCTTT.

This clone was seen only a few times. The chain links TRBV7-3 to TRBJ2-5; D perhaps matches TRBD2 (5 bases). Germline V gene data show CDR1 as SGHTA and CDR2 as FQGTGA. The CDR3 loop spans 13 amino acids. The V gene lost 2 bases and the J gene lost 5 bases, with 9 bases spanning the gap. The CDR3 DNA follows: TGTGCCAGCAGCTTAGGAGGCGGGGAGACCCAGTACTTC. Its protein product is CASSLGGGETQYF.

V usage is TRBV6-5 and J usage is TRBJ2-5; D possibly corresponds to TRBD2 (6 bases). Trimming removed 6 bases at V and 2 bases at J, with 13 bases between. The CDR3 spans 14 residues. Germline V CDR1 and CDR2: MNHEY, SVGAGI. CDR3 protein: CASRQGGFQETQYF. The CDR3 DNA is TGTGCCAGCAGGCAAGGAGGGTTTCAAGAGACCCAGTACTTC.